The rows below give T cell receptor beta chains drawn from one sample of a study of cytomegalovirus exposure and HLA in healthy donors. Libraries were prepared by immunoSEQ multiplex PCR; TCRdb keeps only in-frame clonotypes and omits some of them. The data hold some 140,000 clones, with approximately 80% observed a single time. The sequencing sample was made of PBMCs. These receptors came from a male donor in good health and CMV-seropositive. CDR3s include the opening cysteine and the closing phenylalanine or tryptophan. D genes are given only for firm matches. Clone size, where shown, is once, few, many, or a class for clones that have expanded.

TRBJ2-2	TRBD2	-	TRBV29-1	CSVWTSGESIGGELFF	TGCAGCGTTTGGACTAGCGGGGAGTCTATCGGGGGGGAGCTGTTTTTT
TRBJ2-2	-	-	TRBV6-1	CASSGLVNTGELFF	TGTGCCAGCAGTGGATTAGTGAACACCGGGGAGCTGTTTTTT
TRBJ1-1	-	-	TRBV19	CASRERGVTEAFF	TGTGCCAGTAGGGAACGGGGAGTCACTGAAGCTTTCTTT
TRBJ1-2	-	-	TRBV5-1	CASSGEGMGGYTF	TGCGCCAGCAGCGGGGAGGGAATGGGAGGCTACACCTTC
TRBJ2-1	-	-	TRBV7-6	CASSFQYNEQFF	TGTGCCAGCAGCTTCCAGTACAATGAGCAGTTCTTC
TRBJ2-7	-	once	TRBV7-6	CASSPGAGPYEQYF	TGTGCCAGCAGCCCAGGGGCGGGCCCCTACGAGCAGTACTTC
TRBJ1-6	TRBD1	few	TRBV6-1	CASSRDRVSSPLHF	TGTGCCAGCAGTCGGGACAGGGTCTCTTCACCCCTCCACTTT
TRBJ2-1	TRBD2	-	TRBV6-5	CASSYGLAGGLNEQFF	TGTGCCAGCAGTTATGGACTAGCGGGAGGTTTGAATGAGCAGTTCTTC
TRBJ2-5	TRBD2	-	TRBV30	CAWKTGGPYEQYF	TGTGCCTGGAAAACGGGAGGGCCTTATGAGCAGTACTTC
TRBJ2-3	-	-	TRBV5-8	CASSLAGGSRDTQYF	TGTGCCAGCAGCTTGGCCGGGGGTAGCAGAGATACGCAGTATTTT
TRBJ2-7	TRBD2	once	TRBV27	CASRYSGGSYEQYF	TGTGCCAGCAGGTATTCGGGAGGCTCCTACGAGCAGTACTTC
TRBJ2-7	-	-	TRBV5-1	CASSLGMASDEQYF	TGCGCCAGCAGCTTGGGTATGGCGAGCGACGAGCAGTACTTC
TRBJ1-4	-	-	TRBV19	CASRPPVLTATNEKLFF	TGTGCCAGTAGGCCGCCGGTTTTGACAGCAACTAATGAAAAACTGTTTTTT
TRBJ2-7	-	-	TRBV7-3	CASSLGDTREQYF	TGTGCCAGCAGCTTAGGGGACACCAGGGAGCAGTACTTC
TRBJ2-7	-	few	TRBV29-1	CSGRDRRYYEQYF	TGCAGCGGACGAGACAGGAGATACTACGAGCAGTACTTC